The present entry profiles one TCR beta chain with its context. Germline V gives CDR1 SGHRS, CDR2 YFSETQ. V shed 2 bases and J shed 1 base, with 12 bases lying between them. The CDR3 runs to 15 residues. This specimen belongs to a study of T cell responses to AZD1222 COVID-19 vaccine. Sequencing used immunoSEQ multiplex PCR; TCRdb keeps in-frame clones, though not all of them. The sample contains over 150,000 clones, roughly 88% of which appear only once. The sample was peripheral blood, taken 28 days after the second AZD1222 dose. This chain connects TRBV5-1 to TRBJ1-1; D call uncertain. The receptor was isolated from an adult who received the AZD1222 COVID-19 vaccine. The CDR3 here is CASSFNRLGNTEAFF. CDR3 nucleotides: TGCGCCAGCAGCTTTAACAGACTGGGGAACACTGAAGCTTTCTTT.